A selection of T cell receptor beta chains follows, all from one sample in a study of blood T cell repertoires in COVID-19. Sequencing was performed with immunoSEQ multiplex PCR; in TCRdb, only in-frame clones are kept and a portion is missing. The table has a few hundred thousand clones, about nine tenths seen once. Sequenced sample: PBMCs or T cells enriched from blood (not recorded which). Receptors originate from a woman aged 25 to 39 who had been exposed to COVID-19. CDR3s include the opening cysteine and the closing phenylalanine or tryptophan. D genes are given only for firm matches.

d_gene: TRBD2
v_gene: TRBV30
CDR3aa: CAWAGGPGREQFF

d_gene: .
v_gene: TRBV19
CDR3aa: CASSPTAFSGANVLTF

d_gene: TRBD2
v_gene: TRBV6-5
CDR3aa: CASSPGTSGTETQYF

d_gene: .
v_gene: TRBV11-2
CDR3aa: CASSLGGQGNEKLFF

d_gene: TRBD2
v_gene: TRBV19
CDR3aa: CASRERERNNEQFF

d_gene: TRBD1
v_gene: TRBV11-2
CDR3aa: CASSRPSDTGGWRHTIYF

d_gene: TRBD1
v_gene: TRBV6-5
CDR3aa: CASIQGARANQPQHF

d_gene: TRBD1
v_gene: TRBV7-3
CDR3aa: CASSLQGADTQYF

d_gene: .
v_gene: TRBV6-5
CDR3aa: CASSYYGPTSYEQYF

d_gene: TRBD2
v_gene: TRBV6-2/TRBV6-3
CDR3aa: CASSRSGSSYEQYF

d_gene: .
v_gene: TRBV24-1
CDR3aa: CATSDAGTLNTEAFF

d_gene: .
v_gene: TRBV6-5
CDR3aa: CASSPAGASTEAFF

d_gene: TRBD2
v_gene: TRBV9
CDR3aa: CASTEFSGRTDTQYF

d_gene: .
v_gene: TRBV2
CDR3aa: CASRGGSGQPQHF

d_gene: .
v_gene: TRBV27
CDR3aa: CASSESRDTQYF

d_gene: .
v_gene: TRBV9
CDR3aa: CASSVDNWAEQYF

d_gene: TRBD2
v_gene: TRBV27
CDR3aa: CASHSDRGGGRETQYF

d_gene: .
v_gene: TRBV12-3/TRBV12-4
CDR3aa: CASSTQGLYGYTF

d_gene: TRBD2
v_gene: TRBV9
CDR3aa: CASSVSVASGYNEQFF

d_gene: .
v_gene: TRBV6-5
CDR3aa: CASTHGTGGYGYTF

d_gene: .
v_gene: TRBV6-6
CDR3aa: CASSIRVNEQFF

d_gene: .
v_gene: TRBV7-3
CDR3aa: CASILSAPRHEKLFF

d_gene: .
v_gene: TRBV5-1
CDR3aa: CASSFGGDYGYTF

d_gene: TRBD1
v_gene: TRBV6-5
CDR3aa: CASSYSQGWSEAFF

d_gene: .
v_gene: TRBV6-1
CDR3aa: CASSEGLGQSEKLFF

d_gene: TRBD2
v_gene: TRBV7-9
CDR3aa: CAPAGLGSGELFF

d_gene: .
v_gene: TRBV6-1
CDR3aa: CASSEMGSGGNTIYF

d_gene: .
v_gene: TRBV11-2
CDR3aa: CASSLEGRESSYNEQFF

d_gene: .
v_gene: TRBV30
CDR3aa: CAWSVLRREAFF

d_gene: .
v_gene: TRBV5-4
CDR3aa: CASSKGGRTNTGELFF

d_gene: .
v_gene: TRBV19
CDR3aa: CASSRRGPGGPGELFF

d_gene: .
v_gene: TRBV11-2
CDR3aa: CASSLSGYGYTF

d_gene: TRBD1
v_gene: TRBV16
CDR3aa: CASNDRGRSYGYTF

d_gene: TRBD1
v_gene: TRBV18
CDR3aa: CASSLFLGTGGSNEKLFF

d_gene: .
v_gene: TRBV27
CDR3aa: CASSLKWTPTYEQYF

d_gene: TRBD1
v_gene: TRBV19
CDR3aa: CASSEGTGRFETQYF

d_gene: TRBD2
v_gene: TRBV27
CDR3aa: CASSPGTSGDQETQYF

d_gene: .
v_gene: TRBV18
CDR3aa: CASSPGPPPGDEQYF

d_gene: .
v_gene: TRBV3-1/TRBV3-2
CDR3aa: CASTQVLLDGGRRAYEQYF

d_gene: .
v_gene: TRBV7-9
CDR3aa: CASSPDSLSGQYF

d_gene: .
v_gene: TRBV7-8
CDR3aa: CASSLSRGPSTEAFF

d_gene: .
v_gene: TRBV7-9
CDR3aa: CASSLREEGNEKLFF

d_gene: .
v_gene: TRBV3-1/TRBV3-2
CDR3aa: CASSRSTDGNTIYF

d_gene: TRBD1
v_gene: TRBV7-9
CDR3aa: CASSLGQGSNQPQHF

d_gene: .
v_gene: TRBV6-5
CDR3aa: CASRPDLAYNEQFF

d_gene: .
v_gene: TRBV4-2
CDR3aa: CATSTVTNTGELFF